This T cell receptor (beta chain) was found in a study of response to subunit inactivated influenza vaccine. Many counts were recorded for this clonotype. CDR3 size: 17 residues. J was trimmed by 6 bases and V by 5 bases; bases with no gene match: 15. Germline values: CDR1 MDHEN, CDR2 SYDVKM. TCRdb re-called the RT-PCR reads with MiXCR, one entry per CDR3 protein. The table lists roughly 620,000 distinct CDR3 sequences, 11% of them singletons. A further study also used this sample, focusing on T cells expressing NK-cell markers. In that study: UMIs were included in TCR beta cDNA generated by 5'RACE template switching.

Sequencing used PBMCs from blood, obtained on the day of vaccination. This chain uses TRBV28 with TRBJ2-5, with 10 positions matching TRBD1. This sequence was found in a man in his fifties or sixties who received an inactivated influenza vaccine. The CDR3 protein is CASSLELWDRGDKTQYF. CDR3 in DNA: TGTGCCAGCAGTCTCGAATTATGGGACAGGGGCGACAAGACCCAGTACTTC.